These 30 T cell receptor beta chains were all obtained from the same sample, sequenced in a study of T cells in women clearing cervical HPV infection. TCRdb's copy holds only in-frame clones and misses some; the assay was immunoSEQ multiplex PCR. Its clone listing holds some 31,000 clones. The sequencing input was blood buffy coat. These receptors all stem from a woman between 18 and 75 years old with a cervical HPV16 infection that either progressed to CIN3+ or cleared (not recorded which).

CDR3 loop: CASSSDRSHEQYF. CDR3 bases read: TGTGCCAGCAGCTCGGACAGGAGCCACGAG. The rearrangement uses TRBV5-4 and TRBJ2-7, with 7 bases matching TRBD1. The sequenced fragment ends 3 residues before the CDR3 boundary, so the rest is inferred from the germline J gene. There are 13 residues in the CDR3. Looked up from germline, CDR1 is SGHNT and CDR2 is YYREEE (reference sequence). V lost 3 bases to trimming and J lost 5 bases; unmatched junction nucleotides: 5.

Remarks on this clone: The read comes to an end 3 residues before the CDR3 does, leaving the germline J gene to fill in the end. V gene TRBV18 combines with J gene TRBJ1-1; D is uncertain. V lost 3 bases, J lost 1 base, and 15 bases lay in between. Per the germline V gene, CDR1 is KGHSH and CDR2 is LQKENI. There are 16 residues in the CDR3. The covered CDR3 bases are TGTGCCAGCTCACCTTCTACGTTGCGGGGGAACACTGAA. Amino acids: CASSPSTLRGNTE. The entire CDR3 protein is CASSPSTLRGNTEAFF.

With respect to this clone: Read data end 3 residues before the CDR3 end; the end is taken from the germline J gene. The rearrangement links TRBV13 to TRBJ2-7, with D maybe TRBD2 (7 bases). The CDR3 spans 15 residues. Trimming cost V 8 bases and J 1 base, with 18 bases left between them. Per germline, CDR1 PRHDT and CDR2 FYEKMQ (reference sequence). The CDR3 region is CASGPRGRGSYEQYF. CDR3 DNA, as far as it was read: TGTGCCAGCGGGCCACGGGGGCGGGGGTCCTACGAG.

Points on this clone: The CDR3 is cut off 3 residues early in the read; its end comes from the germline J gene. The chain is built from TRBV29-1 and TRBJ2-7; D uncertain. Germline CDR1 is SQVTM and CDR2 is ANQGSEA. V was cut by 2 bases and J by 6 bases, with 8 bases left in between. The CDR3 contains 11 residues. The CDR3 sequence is CSVEPPLEQYF. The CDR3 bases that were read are TGCAGCGTTGAACCCCCCCTCGAG.

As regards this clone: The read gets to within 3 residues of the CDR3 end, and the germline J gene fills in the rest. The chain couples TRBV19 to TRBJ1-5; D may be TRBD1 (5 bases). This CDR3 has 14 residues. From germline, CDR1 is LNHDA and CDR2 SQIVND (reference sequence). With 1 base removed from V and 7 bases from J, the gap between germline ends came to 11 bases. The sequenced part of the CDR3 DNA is TGTGCCAGTAGTATAGGACAGCTCCGGCAGCCC. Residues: CASSIGQLRQP. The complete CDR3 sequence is CASSIGQLRQPQHF.

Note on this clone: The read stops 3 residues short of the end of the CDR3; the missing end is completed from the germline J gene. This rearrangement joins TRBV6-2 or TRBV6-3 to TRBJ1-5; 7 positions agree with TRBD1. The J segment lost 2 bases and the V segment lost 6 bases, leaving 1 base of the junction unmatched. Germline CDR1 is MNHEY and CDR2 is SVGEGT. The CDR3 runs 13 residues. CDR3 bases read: TGTGCCAGCAGAGACAGGGGCAATCAGCCC. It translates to CASRDRGNQP. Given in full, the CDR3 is CASRDRGNQPQHF.

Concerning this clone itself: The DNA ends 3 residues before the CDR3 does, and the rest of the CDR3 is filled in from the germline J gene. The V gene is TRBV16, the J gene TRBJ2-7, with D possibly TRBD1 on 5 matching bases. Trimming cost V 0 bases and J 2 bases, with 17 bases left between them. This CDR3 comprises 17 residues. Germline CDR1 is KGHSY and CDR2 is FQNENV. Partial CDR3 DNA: TGTGCCAGCAGCCAATCTGACCTCGTGGGCAGGGCCTACGAG. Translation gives CASSQSDLVGRAYE. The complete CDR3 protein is CASSQSDLVGRAYEQYF. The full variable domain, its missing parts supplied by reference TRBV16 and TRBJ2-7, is GEEVAQTPKHLVRGEGQKAKLYCAPIKGHSYVFWYQQVLKNEFKFLISFQNENVFDETGMPKERFSAKCLPNSPCSLEIQATKLEDSAVYFCASSQSDLVGRAYEQYFGPGTRLTVT.

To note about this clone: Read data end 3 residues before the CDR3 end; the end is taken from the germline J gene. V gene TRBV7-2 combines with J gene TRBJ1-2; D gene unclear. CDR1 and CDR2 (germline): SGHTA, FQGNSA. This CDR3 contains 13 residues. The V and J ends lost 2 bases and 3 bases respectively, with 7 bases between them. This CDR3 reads CASSLFTDYGYTF. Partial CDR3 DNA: TGTGCCAGCAGCTTATTCACGGACTATGGC.

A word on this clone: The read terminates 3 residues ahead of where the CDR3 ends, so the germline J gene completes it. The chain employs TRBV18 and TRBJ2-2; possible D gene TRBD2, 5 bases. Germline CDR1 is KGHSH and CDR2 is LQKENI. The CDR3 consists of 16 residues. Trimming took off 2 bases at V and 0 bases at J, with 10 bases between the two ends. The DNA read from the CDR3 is TGTGCCAGCTCACCAAAGGCGGGCTCGAACACCGGGGAG. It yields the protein CASSPKAGSNTGE. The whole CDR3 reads CASSPKAGSNTGELFF.

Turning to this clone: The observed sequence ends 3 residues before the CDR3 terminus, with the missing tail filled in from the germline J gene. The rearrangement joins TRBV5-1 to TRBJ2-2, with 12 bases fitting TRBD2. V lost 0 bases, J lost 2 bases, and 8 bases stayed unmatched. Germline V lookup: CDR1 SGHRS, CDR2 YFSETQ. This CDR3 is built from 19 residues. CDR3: CASSLVALAGGANTGELFF. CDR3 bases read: TGCGCCAGCAGCTTGGTAGCACTAGCGGGAGGAGCAAACACCGGGGAG.

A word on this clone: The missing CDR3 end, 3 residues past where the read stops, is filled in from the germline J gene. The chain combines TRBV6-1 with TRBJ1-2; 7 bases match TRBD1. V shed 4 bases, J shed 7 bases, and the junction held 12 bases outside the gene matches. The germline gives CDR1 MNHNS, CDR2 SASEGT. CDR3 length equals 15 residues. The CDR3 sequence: CASSGPDRAVRGYTF. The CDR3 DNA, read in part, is TGTGCCAGCAGTGGCCCCGACAGGGCGGTTCGTGGC.

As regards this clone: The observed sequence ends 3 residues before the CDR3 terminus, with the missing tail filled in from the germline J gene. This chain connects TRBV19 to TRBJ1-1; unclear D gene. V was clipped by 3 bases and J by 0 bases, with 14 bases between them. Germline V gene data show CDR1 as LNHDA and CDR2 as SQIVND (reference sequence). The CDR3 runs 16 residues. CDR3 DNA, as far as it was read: TGTGCCAGTAGTATGAACGGGGTAAGGTTGAACACTGAA. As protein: CASSMNGVRLNTE. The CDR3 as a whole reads CASSMNGVRLNTEAFF.

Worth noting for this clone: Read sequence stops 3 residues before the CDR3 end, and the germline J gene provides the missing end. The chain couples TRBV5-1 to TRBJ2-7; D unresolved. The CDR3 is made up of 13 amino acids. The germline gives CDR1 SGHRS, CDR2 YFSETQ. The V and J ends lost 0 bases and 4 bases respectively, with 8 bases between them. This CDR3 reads CASSLGAGYEQYF. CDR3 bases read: TGCGCCAGCAGCTTGGGAGCAGGTTACGAG.

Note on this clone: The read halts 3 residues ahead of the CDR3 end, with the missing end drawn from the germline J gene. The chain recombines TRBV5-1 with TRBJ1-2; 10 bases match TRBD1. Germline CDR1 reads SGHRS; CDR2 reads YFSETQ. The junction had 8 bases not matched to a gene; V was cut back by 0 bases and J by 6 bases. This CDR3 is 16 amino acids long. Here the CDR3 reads CASSLGQGAEYHGYTF. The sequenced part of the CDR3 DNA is TGCGCCAGCAGCTTGGGACAGGGGGCGGAATACCATGGC. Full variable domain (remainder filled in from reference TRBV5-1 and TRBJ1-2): KAGVTQTPRYLIKTRGQQVTLSCSPISGHRSVSWYQQTPGQGLQFLFEYFSETQRNKGNFPGRFSGRQFSNSRSEMNVSTLELGDSALYLCASSLGQGAEYHGYTFGSGTRLTVV.

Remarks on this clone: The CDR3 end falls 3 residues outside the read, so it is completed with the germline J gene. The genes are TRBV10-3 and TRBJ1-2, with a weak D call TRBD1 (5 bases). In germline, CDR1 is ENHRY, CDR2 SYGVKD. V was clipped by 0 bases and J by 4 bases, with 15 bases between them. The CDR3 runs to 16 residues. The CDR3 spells CAISESSGRSIYGYTF. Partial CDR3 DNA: TGTGCCATCAGTGAGTCCTCAGGGAGAAGTATCTATGGC.

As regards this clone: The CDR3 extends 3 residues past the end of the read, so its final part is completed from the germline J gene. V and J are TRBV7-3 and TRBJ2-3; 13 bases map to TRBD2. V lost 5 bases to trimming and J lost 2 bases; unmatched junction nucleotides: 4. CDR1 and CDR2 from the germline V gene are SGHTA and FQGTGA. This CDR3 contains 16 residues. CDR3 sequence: CASSVLAGGPTDTQYF. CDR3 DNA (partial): TGTGCCAGCAGCGTACTAGCGGGAGGGCCCACAGATACG.

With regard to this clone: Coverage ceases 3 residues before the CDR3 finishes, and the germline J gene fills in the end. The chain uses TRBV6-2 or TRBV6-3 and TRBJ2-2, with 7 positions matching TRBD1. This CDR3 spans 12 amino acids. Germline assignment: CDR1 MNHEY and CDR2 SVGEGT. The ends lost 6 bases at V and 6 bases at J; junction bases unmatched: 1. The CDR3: CASRGTAGELFF. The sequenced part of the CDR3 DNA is TGTGCCAGCAGGGGGACAGCCGGGGAG.

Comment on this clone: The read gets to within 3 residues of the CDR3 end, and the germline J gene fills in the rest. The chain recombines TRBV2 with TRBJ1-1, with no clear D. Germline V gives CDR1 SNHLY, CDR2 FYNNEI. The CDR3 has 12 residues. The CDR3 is CASSEALKEAFF. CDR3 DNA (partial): TGTGCCAGCAGTGAGGCTCTTAAGGAA.

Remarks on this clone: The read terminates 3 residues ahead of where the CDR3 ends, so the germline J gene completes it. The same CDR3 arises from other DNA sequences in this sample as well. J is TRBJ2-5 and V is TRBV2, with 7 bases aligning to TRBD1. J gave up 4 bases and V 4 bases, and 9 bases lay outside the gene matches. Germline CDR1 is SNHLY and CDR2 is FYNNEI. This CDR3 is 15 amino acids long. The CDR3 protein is CASSVGQYGGETQYF. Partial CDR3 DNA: TGTGCCAGCAGTGTGGGACAGTACGGAGGAGAGACC.

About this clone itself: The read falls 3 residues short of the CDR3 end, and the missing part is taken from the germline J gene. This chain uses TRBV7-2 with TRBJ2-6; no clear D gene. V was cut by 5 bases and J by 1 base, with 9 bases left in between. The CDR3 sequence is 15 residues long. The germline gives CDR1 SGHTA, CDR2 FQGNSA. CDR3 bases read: TGTGCCAGCAGCCCCCTCGGGTCTGGGGCCAACGTC. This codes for CASSPLGSGANV. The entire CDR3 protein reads CASSPLGSGANVLTF.

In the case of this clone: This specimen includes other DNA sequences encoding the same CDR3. The CDR3 sequence is CASSFSGGTDTQYF. CDR3 DNA (partial): TGTGCCAGCAGCTTTAGCGGGGGTACAGATACG. V and J are TRBV7-3 and TRBJ2-3, with 9 bases identical to TRBD2. The missing CDR3 end, 3 residues past where the read stops, is filled in from the germline J gene. The CDR3 has 14 residues. Germline lookup yields CDR1 SGHTA and CDR2 FQGTGA. Germline trimming cut 3 bases from V and 3 bases from J; bases unmatched to any gene: 1.

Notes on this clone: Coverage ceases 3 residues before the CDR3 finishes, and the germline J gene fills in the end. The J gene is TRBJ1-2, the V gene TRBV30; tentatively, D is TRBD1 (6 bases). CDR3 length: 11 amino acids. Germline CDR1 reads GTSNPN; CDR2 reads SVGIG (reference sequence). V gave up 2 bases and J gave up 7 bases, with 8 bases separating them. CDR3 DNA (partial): TGTGCCTGGAGTCAAGGGGGTGGC. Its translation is CAWSQGGG. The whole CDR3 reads CAWSQGGGYTF.

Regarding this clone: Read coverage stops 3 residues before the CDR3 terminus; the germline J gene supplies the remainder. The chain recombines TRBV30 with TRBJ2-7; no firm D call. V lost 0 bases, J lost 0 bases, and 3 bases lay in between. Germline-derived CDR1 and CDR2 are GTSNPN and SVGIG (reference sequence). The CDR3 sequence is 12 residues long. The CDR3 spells CAWSVHSYEQYF. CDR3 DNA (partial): TGTGCCTGGAGTGTCCACTCCTACGAG.

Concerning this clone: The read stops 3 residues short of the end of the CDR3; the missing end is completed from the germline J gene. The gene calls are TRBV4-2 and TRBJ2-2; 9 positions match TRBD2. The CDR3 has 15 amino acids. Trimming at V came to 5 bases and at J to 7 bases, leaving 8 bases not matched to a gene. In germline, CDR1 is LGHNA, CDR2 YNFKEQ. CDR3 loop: CASSRGPSGDGELFF. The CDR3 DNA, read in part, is TGTGCCAGCAGCAGGGGCCCTAGCGGGGACGGGGAG.

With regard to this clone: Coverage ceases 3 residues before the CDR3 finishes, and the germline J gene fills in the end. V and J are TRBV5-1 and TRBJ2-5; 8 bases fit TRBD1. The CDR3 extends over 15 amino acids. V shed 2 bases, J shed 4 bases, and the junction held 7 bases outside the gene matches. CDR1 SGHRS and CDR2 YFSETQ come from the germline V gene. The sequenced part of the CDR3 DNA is TGCGCCAGCAGCTTTGAGGCAGGGGGCAGAGAGACC. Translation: CASSFEAGGRET. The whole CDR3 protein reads CASSFEAGGRETQYF.

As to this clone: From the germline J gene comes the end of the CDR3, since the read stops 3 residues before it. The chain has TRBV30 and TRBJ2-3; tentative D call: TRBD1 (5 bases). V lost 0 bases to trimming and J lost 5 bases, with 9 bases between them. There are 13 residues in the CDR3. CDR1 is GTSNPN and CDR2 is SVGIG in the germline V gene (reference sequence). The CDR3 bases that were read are TGTGCCTGGAGTGTACTTAGGGGAGATACG. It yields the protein CAWSVLRGDT. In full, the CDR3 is CAWSVLRGDTQYF.

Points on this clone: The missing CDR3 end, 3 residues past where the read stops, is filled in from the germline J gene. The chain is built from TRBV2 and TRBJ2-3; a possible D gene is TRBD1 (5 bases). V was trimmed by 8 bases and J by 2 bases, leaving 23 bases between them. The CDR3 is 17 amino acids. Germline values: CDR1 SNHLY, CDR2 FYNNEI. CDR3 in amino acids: CASSGWGTASSTDTQYF. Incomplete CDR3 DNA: TGTGCCAGCTCAGGGTGGGGAACGGCCTCTTCCACAGATACG.

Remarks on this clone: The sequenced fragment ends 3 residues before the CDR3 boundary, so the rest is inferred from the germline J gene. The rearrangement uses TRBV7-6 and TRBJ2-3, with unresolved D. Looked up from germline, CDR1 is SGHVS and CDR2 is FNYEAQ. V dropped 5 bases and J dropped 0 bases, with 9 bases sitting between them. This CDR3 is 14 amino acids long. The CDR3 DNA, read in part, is TGTGCCAGCAGCCCCACAGCTAGCACAGATACG. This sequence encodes CASSPTASTDT. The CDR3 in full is CASSPTASTDTQYF.

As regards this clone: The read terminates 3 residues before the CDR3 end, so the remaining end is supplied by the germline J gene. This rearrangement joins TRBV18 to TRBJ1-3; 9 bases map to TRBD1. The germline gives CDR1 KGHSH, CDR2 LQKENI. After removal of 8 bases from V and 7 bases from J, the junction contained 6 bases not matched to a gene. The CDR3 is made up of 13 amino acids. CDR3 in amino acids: CASPTGQGNTIYF. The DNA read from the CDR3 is TGTGCCAGCCCGACAGGACAGGGGAACACC.

CDR3 in amino acids: CASDDNRGFTEAFF. CDR3 bases read: TGTGCCAGCGATGACAACAGGGGGTTCACTGAA. The chain carries TRBV6-2 or TRBV6-3 and TRBJ1-1, with 8 bases matching TRBD1. Read sequence stops 3 residues before the CDR3 end, and the germline J gene provides the missing end. The germline V gene has CDR1 MNHEY and CDR2 SVGEGT. The CDR3 length is 14 residues. With V trimmed by 8 bases and J by 4 bases, 9 bases remained unmatched.